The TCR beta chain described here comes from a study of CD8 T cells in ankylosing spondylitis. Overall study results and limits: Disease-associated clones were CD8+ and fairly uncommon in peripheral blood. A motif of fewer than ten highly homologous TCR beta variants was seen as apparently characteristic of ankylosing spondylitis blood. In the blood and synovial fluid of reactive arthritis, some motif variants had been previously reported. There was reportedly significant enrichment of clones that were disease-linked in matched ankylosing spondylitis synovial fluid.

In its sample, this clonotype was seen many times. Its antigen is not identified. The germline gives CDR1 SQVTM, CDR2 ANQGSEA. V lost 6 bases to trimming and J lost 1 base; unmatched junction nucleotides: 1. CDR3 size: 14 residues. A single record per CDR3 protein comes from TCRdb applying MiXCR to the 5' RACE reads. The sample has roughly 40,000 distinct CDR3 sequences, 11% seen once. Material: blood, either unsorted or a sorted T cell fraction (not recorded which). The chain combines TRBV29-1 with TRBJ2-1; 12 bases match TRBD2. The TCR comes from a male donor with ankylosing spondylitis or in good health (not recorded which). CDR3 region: CSVTSGGSYNEQFF. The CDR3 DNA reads TGCAGCGTGACTAGCGGGGGTTCCTACAATGAGCAGTTCTTC.